Listed here are 10 T cell receptor beta chains from one sample, sequenced in a study of graft-versus-host responses after intestinal transplantation. Produced via immunoSEQ multiplex PCR; TCRdb's table is partial and in-frame only. This sample has about 63,000 clones, with roughly nine tenths found just once. Researchers processed graft tissue to release intraepithelial and lamina propria lymphocytes. This specimen was ileum tissue, taken about 350 days after transplant. The receptors derive from a human patient who received an intestinal transplant, so some T cells may come from the graft donor.

This chain joins TRBV6-4 and TRBJ2-1; tentative D call: TRBD2 (7 bases). Germline values: CDR1 MRHNA, CDR2 SNTAGT. The CDR3 runs 15 residues. Trimming pared 4 bases from V and 10 bases from J, leaving 20 bases between. The DNA of the CDR3 is TGTGCCAGCAGTGTCAATCCGGGGGGCCCCGGAGAGCAGTTCTTC. It yields the protein CASSVNPGGPGEQFF.

The V call is TRBV9, the J call TRBJ2-1; TRBD2 agrees at 7 bases. This CDR3 contains 15 residues. The V gene end was trimmed by 0 bases and the J gene end by 8 bases; junction bases not matched to a gene: 8. The germline CDR1 and CDR2 sequences are SGDLS and YYNGEE. As DNA, the CDR3 is TGTGCCAGCAGCGTAGTCGGGACTAATCCCCATGAGCAGTTCTTC. Translating it yields CASSVVGTNPHEQFF.

This chain joins TRBV4-2 and TRBJ1-5; 7 bases match TRBD1. Germline assignment: CDR1 LGHNA and CDR2 YNFKEQ. This CDR3 has 16 amino acids. Trimming at V came to 5 bases and at J to 1 base, leaving 8 bases not matched to a gene. The CDR3 is CASSTRQGGSNQPQHF. CDR3 sequence (DNA): TGTGCCAGCAGCACGCGACAGGGAGGGAGCAATCAGCCCCAGCATTTT.

This chain links TRBV11-2 with TRBJ1-5; 10 positions match TRBD1. Germline V gene data show CDR1 as SGHAT and CDR2 as FQNNGV. This CDR3 has 15 amino acids. The junction had 6 bases not matched to a gene; V was cut back by 3 bases and J by 7 bases. In DNA form, the CDR3 reads TGTGCCAGCAGCTTCTCCGGGACAGGGGACCAGCCCCAGCATTTT. Protein product: CASSFSGTGDQPQHF.

This chain uses TRBV5-1 with TRBJ1-1; D is uncertain. V was pared by 1 base and J by 0 bases, with 13 bases between. The CDR3 has 16 amino acids. Germline V gives CDR1 SGHRS, CDR2 YFSETQ. The CDR3 is CASSLLAASVNTEAFF. The DNA for the CDR3 is TGCGCCAGCAGCTTGTTGGCGGCTTCGGTGAACACTGAAGCTTTCTTT. Full variable domain (rest looked up from reference TRBV5-1 and TRBJ1-1): KAGVTQTPRYLIKTRGQQVTLSCSPISGHRSVSWYQQTPGQGLQFLFEYFSETQRNKGNFPGRFSGRQFSNSRSEMNVSTLELGDSALYLCASSLLAASVNTEAFFGQGTRLTVV.

This clone showed up just once. The rearrangement links TRBV29-1 to TRBJ2-7, with TRBD1 as a possible D gene (5 bases). Germline V gene lookup returns CDR1 SQVTM and CDR2 ANQGSEA. This CDR3 is 14 amino acids long. V was cut by 4 bases and J by 0 bases, with 13 bases left in between. CDR3 coding DNA: TGCAGCGTTGCTAAGACAGCGAGCTCCTACGAGCAGTACTTC. It translates to CSVAKTASSYEQYF.

In DNA, the CDR3 is TGTGCCAGCAGCGAAACCGACGGGAGGGCGGGCAAGCAGTACTTC. Translating it yields CASSETDGRAGKQYF. The chain combines TRBV9 with TRBJ2-7; 8 positions agree with TRBD2. The J segment lost 8 bases and the V segment lost 3 bases, leaving 13 bases of the junction unmatched. In germline, CDR1 is SGDLS, CDR2 YYNGEE. The CDR3 length is 15 residues. Based on the CDR3 plus reference TRBV9 and TRBJ2-7, the full variable domain is DSGVTQTPKHLITATGQRVTLRCSPRSGDLSVYWYQQSLDQGLQFLIQYYNGEERAKGNILERFSAQQFPDLHSELNLSSLELGDSALYFCASSETDGRAGKQYFGPGTRLTVT.

CDR3 residues: CASSLAGGQFF. For the CDR3, the DNA is TGTGCCAGCAGCTTAGCGGGGGGGCAGTTCTTC. This chain joins TRBV7-2 and TRBJ2-1, with D possibly matching TRBD2 (6 bases). The CDR3 runs to 11 residues. Per germline, CDR1 SGHTA and CDR2 FQGNSA. Trimming took 0 bases from V and 12 from J, leaving 6 bases between them.

The V call is TRBV11-2, the J call TRBJ2-7, with a possible D match to TRBD2 (6 bases). Germline lookup yields CDR1 SGHAT and CDR2 FQNNGV. Trimming shortened V by 2 bases and J by 5 bases, and 16 bases separated the two germline ends. There are 15 residues in the CDR3. The DNA of the CDR3 is TGTGCCAGCAGCTTATTCGTGGGGGGATCGGACGAGCAGTACTTC. As protein: CASSLFVGGSDEQYF.

V gene TRBV9 combines with J gene TRBJ2-6, with D hard to call. Germline V CDR1 and CDR2: SGDLS, YYNGEE. The CDR3 is made up of 17 amino acids. V lost 0 bases to trimming and J lost 0 bases, with 10 bases between them. The CDR3 spells CASSVEVGDSGANVLTF. The CDR3 nucleotides are TGTGCCAGCAGCGTAGAAGTGGGCGACTCTGGGGCCAACGTCCTGACTTTC.